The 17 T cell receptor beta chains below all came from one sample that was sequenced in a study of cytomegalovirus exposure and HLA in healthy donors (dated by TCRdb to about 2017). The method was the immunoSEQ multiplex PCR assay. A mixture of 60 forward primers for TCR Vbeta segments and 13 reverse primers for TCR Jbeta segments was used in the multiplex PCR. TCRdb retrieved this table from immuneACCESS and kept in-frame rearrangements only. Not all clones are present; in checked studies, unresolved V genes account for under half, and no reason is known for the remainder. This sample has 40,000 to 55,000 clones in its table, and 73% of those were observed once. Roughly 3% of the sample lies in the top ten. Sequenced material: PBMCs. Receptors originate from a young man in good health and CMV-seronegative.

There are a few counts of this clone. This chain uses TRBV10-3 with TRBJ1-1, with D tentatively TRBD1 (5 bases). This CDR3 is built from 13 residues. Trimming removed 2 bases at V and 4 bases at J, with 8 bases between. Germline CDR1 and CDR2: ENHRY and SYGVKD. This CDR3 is CAISEAGFTEAFF. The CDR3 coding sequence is TGTGCCATCAGTGAGGCAGGGTTCACTGAAGCTTTCTTT.

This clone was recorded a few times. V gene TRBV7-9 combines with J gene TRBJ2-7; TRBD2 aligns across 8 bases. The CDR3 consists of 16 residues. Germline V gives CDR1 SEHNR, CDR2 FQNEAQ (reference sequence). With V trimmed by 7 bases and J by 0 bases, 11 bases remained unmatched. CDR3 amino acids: CASTPPLAGLSYEQYF. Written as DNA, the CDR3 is TGTGCCAGCACCCCACCTCTAGCGGGCCTCTCCTACGAGCAGTACTTC.

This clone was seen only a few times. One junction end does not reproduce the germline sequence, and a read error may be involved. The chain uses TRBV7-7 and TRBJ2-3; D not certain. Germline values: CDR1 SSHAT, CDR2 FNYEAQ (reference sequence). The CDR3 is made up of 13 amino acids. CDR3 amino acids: CASSSRLSDTQYF. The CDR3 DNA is TGTGCTAGCAGCTCGCGTTTGTCAGATACGCAGTATTTT. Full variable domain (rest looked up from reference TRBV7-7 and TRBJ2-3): GAGVSQSPRYKVTKRGQDVTLRCDPISSHATLYWYQQALGQGPEFLTYFNYEAQPDKSGLPSDRFSAERPEGSISTLTIQRTEQRDSAMYRCASSSRLSDTQYFGPGTRLTVL.

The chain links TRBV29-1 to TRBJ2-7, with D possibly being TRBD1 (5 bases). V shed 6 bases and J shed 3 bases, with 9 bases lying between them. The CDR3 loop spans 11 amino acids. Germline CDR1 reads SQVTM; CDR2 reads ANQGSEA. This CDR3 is CSVEDIYEQYF. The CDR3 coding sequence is TGCAGCGTCGAGGACATCTACGAGCAGTACTTC.

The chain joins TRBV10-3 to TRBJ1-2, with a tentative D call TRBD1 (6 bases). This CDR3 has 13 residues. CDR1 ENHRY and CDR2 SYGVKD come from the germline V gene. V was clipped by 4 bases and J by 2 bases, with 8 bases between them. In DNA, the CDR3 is TGTGCCATCAGTGGGGGACAAAACTATGGCTACACCTTC. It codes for CAISGGQNYGYTF.

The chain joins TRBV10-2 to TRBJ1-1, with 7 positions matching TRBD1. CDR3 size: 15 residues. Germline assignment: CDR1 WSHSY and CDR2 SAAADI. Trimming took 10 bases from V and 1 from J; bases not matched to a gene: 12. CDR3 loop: CATYRTGGRNTEAFF. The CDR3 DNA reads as TGCGCCACCTATCGGACAGGTGGTAGGAACACTGAAGCTTTCTTT.

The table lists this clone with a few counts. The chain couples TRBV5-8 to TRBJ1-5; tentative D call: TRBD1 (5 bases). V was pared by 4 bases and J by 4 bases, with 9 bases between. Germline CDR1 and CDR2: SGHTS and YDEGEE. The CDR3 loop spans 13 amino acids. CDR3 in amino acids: CASSRGPNQPQHF. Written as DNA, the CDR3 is TGTGCCAGCAGCAGGGGTCCGAATCAGCCCCAGCATTTT.

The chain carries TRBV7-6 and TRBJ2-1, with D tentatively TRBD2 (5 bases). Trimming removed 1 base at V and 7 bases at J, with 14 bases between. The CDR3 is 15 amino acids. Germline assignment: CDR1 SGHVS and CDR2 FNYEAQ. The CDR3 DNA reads TGTGCCAGCAGCTTAGAATCGACCTGGAGGAATGAGCAGTTCTTC. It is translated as CASSLESTWRNEQFF.

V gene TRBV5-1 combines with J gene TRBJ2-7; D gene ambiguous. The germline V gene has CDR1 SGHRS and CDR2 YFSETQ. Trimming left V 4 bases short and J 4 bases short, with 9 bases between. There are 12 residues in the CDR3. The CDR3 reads CASSRNRYEQYF. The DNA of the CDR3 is TGCGCCAGCAGCCGTAACCGGTACGAGCAGTACTTC.

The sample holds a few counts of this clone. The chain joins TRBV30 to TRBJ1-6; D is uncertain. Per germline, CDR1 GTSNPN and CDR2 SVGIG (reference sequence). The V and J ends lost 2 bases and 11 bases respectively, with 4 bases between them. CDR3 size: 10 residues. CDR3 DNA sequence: TGTGCCTGGAGTAAGCCACCCCTCCACTTT. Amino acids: CAWSKPPLHF.

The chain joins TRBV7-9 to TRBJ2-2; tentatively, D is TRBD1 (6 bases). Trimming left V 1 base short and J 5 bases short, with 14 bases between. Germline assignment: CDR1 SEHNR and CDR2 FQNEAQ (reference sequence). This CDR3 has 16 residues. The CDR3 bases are TGTGCCAGCAGCTTAGTAGTGGCAGGGACAACCGGGGAGCTGTTTTTT. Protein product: CASSLVVAGTTGELFF.

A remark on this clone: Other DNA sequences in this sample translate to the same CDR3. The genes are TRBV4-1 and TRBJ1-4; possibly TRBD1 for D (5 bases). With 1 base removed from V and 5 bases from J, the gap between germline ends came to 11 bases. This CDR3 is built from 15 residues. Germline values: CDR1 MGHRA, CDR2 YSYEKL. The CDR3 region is CASSQVGGANEKLFF. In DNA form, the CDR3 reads TGCGCCAGCAGCCAAGTGGGAGGGGCGAATGAAAAACTGTTTTTT.

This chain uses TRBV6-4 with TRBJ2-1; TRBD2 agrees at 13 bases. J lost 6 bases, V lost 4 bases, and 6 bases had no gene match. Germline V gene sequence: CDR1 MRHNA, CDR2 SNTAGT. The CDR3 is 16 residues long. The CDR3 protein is CASSVLAGGRSNEQFF. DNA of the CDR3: TGTGCCAGCAGTGTACTAGCGGGAGGGCGGAGCAATGAGCAGTTCTTC.

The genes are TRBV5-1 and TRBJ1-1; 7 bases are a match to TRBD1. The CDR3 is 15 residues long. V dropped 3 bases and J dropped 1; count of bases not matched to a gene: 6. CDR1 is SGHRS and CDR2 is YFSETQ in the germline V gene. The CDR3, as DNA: TGCGCCAGCAGCTCGGGGGACAGCTGGAACACTGAAGCTTTCTTT. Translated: CASSSGDSWNTEAFF.

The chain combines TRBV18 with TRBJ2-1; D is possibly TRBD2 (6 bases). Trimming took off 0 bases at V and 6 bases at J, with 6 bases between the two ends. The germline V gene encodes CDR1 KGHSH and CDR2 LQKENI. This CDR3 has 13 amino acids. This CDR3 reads CASSPPSGNEQFF. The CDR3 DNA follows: TGTGCCAGCTCACCACCTAGCGGCAATGAGCAGTTCTTC.

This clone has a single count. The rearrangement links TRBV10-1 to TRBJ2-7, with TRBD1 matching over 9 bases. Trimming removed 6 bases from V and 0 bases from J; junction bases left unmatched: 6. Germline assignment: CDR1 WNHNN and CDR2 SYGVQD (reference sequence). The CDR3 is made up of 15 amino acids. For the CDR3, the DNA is TGCGCCAGCAGCAGGGGACAGGGCCGCTCCTACGAGCAGTACTTC. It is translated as CASSRGQGRSYEQYF.

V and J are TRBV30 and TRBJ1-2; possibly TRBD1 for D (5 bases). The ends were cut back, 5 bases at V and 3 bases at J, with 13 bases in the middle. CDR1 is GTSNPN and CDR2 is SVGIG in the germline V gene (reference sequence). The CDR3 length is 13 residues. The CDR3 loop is CAWSSARDYGYTF. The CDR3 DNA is TGTGCCTGGTCCAGCGCCAGGGACTATGGCTACACCTTC.